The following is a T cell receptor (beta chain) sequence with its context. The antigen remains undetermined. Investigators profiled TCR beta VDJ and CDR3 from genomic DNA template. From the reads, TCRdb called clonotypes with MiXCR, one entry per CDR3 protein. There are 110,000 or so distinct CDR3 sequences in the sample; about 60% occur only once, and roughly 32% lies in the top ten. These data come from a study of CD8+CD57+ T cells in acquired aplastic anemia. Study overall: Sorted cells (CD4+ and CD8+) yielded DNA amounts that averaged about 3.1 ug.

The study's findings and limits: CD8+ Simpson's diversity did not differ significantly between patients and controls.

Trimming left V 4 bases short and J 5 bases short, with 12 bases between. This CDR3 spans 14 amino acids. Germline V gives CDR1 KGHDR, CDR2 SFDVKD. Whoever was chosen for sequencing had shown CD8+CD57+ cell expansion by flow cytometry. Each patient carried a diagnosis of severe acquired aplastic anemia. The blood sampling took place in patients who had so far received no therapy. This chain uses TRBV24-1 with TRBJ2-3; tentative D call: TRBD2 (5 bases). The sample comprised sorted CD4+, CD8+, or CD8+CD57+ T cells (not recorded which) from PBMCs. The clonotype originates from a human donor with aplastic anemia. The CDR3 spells CATSDTTGLDTQYF. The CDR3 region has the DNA TGTGCCACCAGTGACACCACGGGGTTAGATACGCAGTATTTT.